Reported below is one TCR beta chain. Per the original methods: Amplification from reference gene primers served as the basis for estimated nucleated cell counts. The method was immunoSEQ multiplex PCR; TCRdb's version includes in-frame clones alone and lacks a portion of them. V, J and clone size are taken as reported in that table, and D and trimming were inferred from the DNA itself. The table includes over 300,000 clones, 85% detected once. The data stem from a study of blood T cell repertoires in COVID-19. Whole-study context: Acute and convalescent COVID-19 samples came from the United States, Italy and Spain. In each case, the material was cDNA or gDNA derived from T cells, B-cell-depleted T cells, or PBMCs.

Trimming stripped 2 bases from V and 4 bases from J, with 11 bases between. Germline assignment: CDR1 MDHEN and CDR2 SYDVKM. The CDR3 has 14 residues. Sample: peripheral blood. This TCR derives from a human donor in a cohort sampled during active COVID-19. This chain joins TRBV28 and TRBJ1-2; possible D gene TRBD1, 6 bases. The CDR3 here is CASSLGGQIYGYTF. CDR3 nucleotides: TGTGCCAGCAGTTTAGGAGGACAGATCTATGGCTACACCTTC.